A single sample is the source of the 30 T cell receptor beta chains below, sequenced in a study of a mutant IDH1 vaccine in newly diagnosed glioma. Noted time point: baseline, week 1 (first vaccination visit). The sample's treatment: pre-vaccination baseline after standard-of-care therapy. TCRdb keeps only in-frame clones here, not all; method: immunoSEQ multiplex PCR. The sample lists about 27,000 clones, 93% occurring once. The sequenced sample was PBMCs, obtained from a glioma patient treated with radiotherapy, temozolomide or both. The receptors were sampled from a middle-aged man with glioma.

The rearrangement links TRBV13 to TRBJ2-1; D gene ambiguous. Germline CDR1 is PRHDT and CDR2 is FYEKMQ (reference sequence). The CDR3 sequence is 15 residues long. Trimming cost V 1 base and J 4 bases, with 11 bases left between them. CDR3 region: CASSLEYGEYNEQFF. CDR3 DNA: TGTGCCAGCAGCTTAGAATATGGGGAATACAATGAGCAGTTCTTC.

The J gene is TRBJ2-5, the V gene TRBV28; TRBD1 is a possible D gene (6 bases). The CDR3 consists of 14 residues. CDR1 is MDHEN, CDR2 SYDVKM, per germline. With 4 bases removed from V and 4 bases from J, the gap between germline ends came to 13 bases. The CDR3 here is CASSSGVRVETQYF. CDR3 sequence (DNA): TGTGCCAGCAGTTCAGGGGTTCGGGTAGAGACCCAGTACTTC.

The chain is built from TRBV5-4 and TRBJ2-7; TRBD1 or TRBD2 may be the D gene (6 bases each). With 1 base removed from V and 6 bases from J, the gap between germline ends came to 11 bases. CDR1 is SGHNT, CDR2 YYREEE, per germline (reference sequence). There are 13 residues in the CDR3. The CDR3, as DNA: TGTGCCAGCAGCTTGTTGGGGGGCCTCGAGCAGTACTTC. Protein product: CASSLLGGLEQYF.

The chain couples TRBV19 to TRBJ1-5, with 7 bases lining up with TRBD1. The germline V gene encodes CDR1 LNHDA and CDR2 SQIVND (reference sequence). The length of the CDR3 is 15 residues. The junction had 1 base not matched to a gene; V was cut back by 2 bases and J by 0 bases. The CDR3, as DNA: TGTGCCAGTAGTATATGGGACAGTAGCAATCAGCCCCAGCATTTT. The encoded protein is CASSIWDSSNQPQHF.

The V and J genes are TRBV7-2 and TRBJ2-1; 10 nucleotides agree with TRBD2. V lost 5 bases, J lost 5 bases, and 9 bases stayed unmatched. There are 16 residues in the CDR3. Germline CDR1 is SGHTA and CDR2 is FQGNSA. The CDR3 reads CASSIHASGGDNEQFF. DNA for the CDR3: TGTGCCAGCAGCATTCACGCTAGCGGGGGAGACAATGAGCAGTTCTTC.

The gene calls are TRBV7-8 and TRBJ2-7; D gene uncertain. The germline V gene has CDR1 SGHVS and CDR2 FQNEAQ. The CDR3 runs to 13 residues. Trimming removed 5 bases at V and 0 bases at J, with 8 bases between. CDR3 nucleotides: TGTGCCAGCAGCGCGTCGGACTCCTACGAGCAGTACTTC. Encoded protein: CASSASDSYEQYF.

The chain joins TRBV7-2 to TRBJ1-3, with a possible D match to TRBD1 (5 bases). V lost 2 bases and J 2 bases, leaving 7 bases between the germline ends. The length of the CDR3 is 14 residues. Germline loops: CDR1 SGHTA, CDR2 FQGNSA. CDR3 DNA: TGTGCCAGCAGCTTATTGGGGGCTGGAAACACCATATATTTT. Protein sequence: CASSLLGAGNTIYF.

The chain joins TRBV28 to TRBJ1-4; D not resolved. This CDR3 comprises 15 residues. Germline V lookup: CDR1 MDHEN, CDR2 SYDVKM. Trimming pared 5 bases from V and 0 bases from J, leaving 10 bases between. CDR3 loop: CASSLLTATNEKLFF. CDR3 DNA sequence: TGTGCCAGCAGTCTTTTAACTGCAACTAATGAAAAACTGTTTTTT.

The gene calls are TRBV30 and TRBJ2-5, with TRBD1 as a possible D gene (5 bases). The CDR3 covers 13 residues. CDR1 GTSNPN and CDR2 SVGIG come from the germline V gene (reference sequence). V lost 0 bases and J 6 bases, leaving 11 bases between the germline ends. The CDR3 DNA sequence: TGTGCCTGGAGTGTGGCCCTGGGGCAGACCCAGTACTTC. It yields the protein CAWSVALGQTQYF.

The chain carries TRBV30 and TRBJ2-3; the D gene is possibly TRBD1 (8 bases). CDR1 and CDR2 from the germline V gene are GTSNPN and SVGIG (reference sequence). The V end was cut by 1 base, the J end by 0 bases, with 20 bases between. This CDR3 spans 18 amino acids. DNA of the CDR3: TGTGCCTGGAGTGGGTGGAATGAGCGGGACAGGAGCACAGATACGCAGTATTTT. It codes for CAWSGWNERDRSTDTQYF. Based on the CDR3 plus reference TRBV30 and TRBJ2-3, the full variable domain is SQTIHQWPATLVQPVGSPLSLECTVEGTSNPNLYWYRQAAGRGLQLLFYSVGIGQISSEVPQNLSASRPQDRQFILSSKKLLLSDSGFYLCAWSGWNERDRSTDTQYFGPGTRLTVL.

V usage is TRBV6-1 and J usage is TRBJ2-3; no clear D gene. Looked up from germline, CDR1 is MNHNS and CDR2 is SASEGT. V lost 4 bases and J lost 2, with 7 bases in between. The CDR3 totals 13 residues. The CDR3 bases are TGTGCCAGCAGTGGTCGGCCCACAGATACGCAGTATTTT. Its translation: CASSGRPTDTQYF.

This chain connects TRBV7-3 to TRBJ2-5; the D is unclear. This CDR3 has 13 amino acids. Germline lookup yields CDR1 SGHTA and CDR2 FQGTGA. V lost 3 bases to trimming and J lost 1 base, with 6 bases between them. CDR3 amino acids: CASSLGIQETQYF. CDR3 nucleotide sequence: TGTGCCAGCAGCTTGGGGATCCAAGAGACCCAGTACTTC.

V and J are TRBV4-1 and TRBJ1-6; D may be TRBD1 (6 bases). Germline V CDR1 and CDR2: MGHRA, YSYEKL. V shed 0 bases and J shed 0 bases, with 6 bases lying between them. This CDR3 has 16 residues. CDR3 nucleotides: TGCGCCAGCAGCCAAGAGGGGGCCTCCTATAATTCACCCCTCCACTTT. Translated: CASSQEGASYNSPLHF.

The V and J genes are TRBV7-3 and TRBJ2-1; TRBD2 might be the D (5 bases). Germline CDR1 and CDR2: SGHTA and FQGTGA. The V end was cut by 3 bases, the J end by 8 bases, with 23 bases between. There are 17 residues in the CDR3. CDR3 bases: TGTGCCAGCAGCTTCCGCCTAGCCCCTCGAGGGCTGGATGAGCAGTTCTTC. This encodes CASSFRLAPRGLDEQFF.

This clone was recorded once. This rearrangement joins TRBV19 to TRBJ2-1; D uncertain. Trimming shortened V by 3 bases and J by 1 base, and 13 bases separated the two germline ends. The CDR3 runs to 16 residues. Germline lookup yields CDR1 LNHDA and CDR2 SQIVND (reference sequence). The chain's CDR3 is CASSMIEEPSYNEQFF. The CDR3 DNA is TGTGCCAGTAGTATGATCGAGGAACCTTCCTACAATGAGCAGTTCTTC.

V gene TRBV27 combines with J gene TRBJ2-7, with TRBD2 as a possible D gene (6 bases). V was cut by 6 bases and J by 3 bases, with 18 bases left in between. CDR3 length: 15 amino acids. Germline CDR1 MNHEY, CDR2 SMNVEV (reference sequence). The CDR3 bases are TGTGCCAGCAGACCCTTTGGAGGGTCTCACTACGAGCAGTACTTC. Translating gives CASRPFGGSHYEQYF.

Only one count was recorded for this clone. The chain has TRBV7-8 and TRBJ2-1, with 12 bases lining up with TRBD2. The CDR3 runs to 17 residues. Germline V CDR1 and CDR2: SGHVS, FQNEAQ. With V trimmed by 1 base and J by 0 bases, 1 base remained unmatched. The CDR3 reads CASSLGLAGVSYNEQFF. DNA for the CDR3: TGTGCCAGCAGCTTAGGACTAGCGGGGGTCTCCTACAATGAGCAGTTCTTC.

This chain joins TRBV5-1 and TRBJ2-1; D is possibly TRBD2 (5 bases). The V end was cut by 0 bases, the J end by 7 bases, with 20 bases between. Germline CDR1 is SGHRS and CDR2 is YFSETQ. The CDR3 loop spans 17 amino acids. CDR3 coding DNA: TGCGCCAGCAGCTTGGCGTCCCTAGCCCGGCCAGTGAATGAGCAGTTCTTC. It yields the protein CASSLASLARPVNEQFF. The variable domain in full, with the rest retrieved from reference TRBV5-1 and TRBJ2-1, is KAGVTQTPRYLIKTRGQQVTLSCSPISGHRSVSWYQQTPGQGLQFLFEYFSETQRNKGNFPGRFSGRQFSNSRSEMNVSTLELGDSALYLCASSLASLARPVNEQFFGPGTRLTVL.

The DNA for the CDR3 is TGTGCCAGCAGCTTAGTATCGCCGGACAGGGTAATATTGGAGCAGTACTTC. It encodes CASSLVSPDRVILEQYF. V gene TRBV11-3 combines with J gene TRBJ2-7, with 8 bases identical to TRBD1. Germline CDR1 is SGHNT and CDR2 is YENEEA. V dropped 1 base and J dropped 7; count of bases not matched to a gene: 15. This CDR3 region has 17 residues.

The rearrangement joins TRBV11-2 to TRBJ2-7, with 10 bases aligning to TRBD2. Germline CDR1 reads SGHAT; CDR2 reads FQNNGV. V shed 4 bases and J 2 bases; nucleotides not matched to a gene: 11. CDR3 length: 17 amino acids. CDR3 coding DNA: TGTGCCAGCAGCTCAAACCGCGGGCTAGCGGGGGCCTACGAGCAGTACTTC. It yields the protein CASSSNRGLAGAYEQYF.

V and J are TRBV2 and TRBJ1-6, with D possibly matching TRBD1 (6 bases). Germline assignment: CDR1 SNHLY and CDR2 FYNNEI. The CDR3 is 15 residues long. Trimming cost V 4 bases and J 9 bases, with 16 bases left between them. CDR3 bases: TGTGCCAGCAGTGGGACCGGGACAACGAGTTCACCCCTCCACTTT. Its protein is CASSGTGTTSSPLHF.

The J gene is TRBJ2-6, the V gene TRBV29-1; maybe TRBD1 (6 bases). V was trimmed by 3 bases and J by 2 bases, leaving 8 bases between them. Germline V gene lookup returns CDR1 SQVTM and CDR2 ANQGSEA. This CDR3 is built from 14 residues. CDR3 in DNA: TGCAGCGTTGATAAGGGGGCTGGGGCCAACGTCCTGACTTTC. It codes for CSVDKGAGANVLTF.

This clone was seen only a few times. The gene calls are TRBV11-1 and TRBJ2-7; a weak D match, TRBD2 (7 bases). Trimming took 4 bases from V and 7 from J, leaving 11 bases between them. CDR1 is SGHAT and CDR2 is FQDESV in the germline V gene (reference sequence). The CDR3 consists of 12 residues. CDR3 in amino acids: CASSYGGLEQYF. In nucleotides, the CDR3 is TGTGCCAGCAGCTACGGGGGGCTTGAGCAGTACTTC.

The chain combines TRBV27 with TRBJ1-2, with 9 bases fitting TRBD1. Germline V gene lookup returns CDR1 MNHEY and CDR2 SMNVEV (reference sequence). Trimming cost V 5 bases and J 7 bases; bases outside gene matches: 5. The CDR3 contains 13 residues. The CDR3 sequence: CASSTGGSGGYTF. The CDR3 nucleotides are TGTGCCAGCAGTACAGGGGGCAGCGGTGGCTACACCTTC.

The rearrangement links TRBV2 to TRBJ2-1; D is undetermined. Germline loops: CDR1 SNHLY, CDR2 FYNNEI. The CDR3 has 8 residues. Trimming took 2 bases from V and 15 from J, leaving 2 bases between them. CDR3 amino acids: CASSERFF. The CDR3 DNA follows: TGTGCCAGCAGTGAAAGGTTCTTC.

The chain joins TRBV18 to TRBJ1-2; the D gene is possibly TRBD1 (6 bases). Germline CDR1 KGHSH, CDR2 LQKENI. Trimming removed 5 bases at V and 7 bases at J, with 17 bases between. The CDR3 consists of 14 residues. The CDR3 DNA is TGTGCCAGCTCATCGACTGAACAGGGTGCTGGCTACACCTTC. This translates into CASSSTEQGAGYTF.

The chain links TRBV7-9 to TRBJ1-3, with unresolved D. The CDR3 is 13 amino acids. Germline V lookup: CDR1 SEHNR, CDR2 FQNEAQ (reference sequence). V shed 3 bases and J shed 4 bases, with 7 bases lying between them. CDR3 bases: TGTGCCAGCAGCTTGGGCCGCGGAAACACCATATATTTT. This sequence encodes CASSLGRGNTIYF.

CDR3 region: CAIGTSYGYTF. In DNA, the CDR3 is TGTGCCATCGGGACAAGCTATGGCTACACCTTC. J is TRBJ1-2 and V is TRBV6-6; D perhaps matches TRBD1 (6 bases). The CDR3 sequence is 11 residues long. CDR1 MNHNY and CDR2 SVGAGI come from the germline V gene (reference sequence). V was clipped by 10 bases and J by 4 bases, with 10 bases between them.

The chain has TRBV14 and TRBJ2-5, with D possibly matching TRBD1 (6 bases). This CDR3 contains 14 residues. Per germline, CDR1 SGHDN and CDR2 FVKESK. The V and J ends lost 3 bases and 1 base respectively, with 9 bases between them. The CDR3 spells CASSHGQLQETQYF. CDR3 nucleotides: TGTGCCAGCAGCCACGGACAGCTCCAAGAGACCCAGTACTTC.

The V and J genes are TRBV5-1 and TRBJ2-1; the D gene is possibly TRBD2 (5 bases). V was pared by 2 bases and J by 7 bases, with 13 bases between. This CDR3 has 14 residues. Germline V gene lookup returns CDR1 SGHRS and CDR2 YFSETQ. The CDR3 spells CASSFRGAENEQFF. Here the CDR3 DNA reads TGCGCCAGCAGCTTTCGGGGTGCGGAAAATGAGCAGTTCTTC.